A selection of T cell receptor beta chains follows, all from one sample in a study of blood T cell repertoires in COVID-19. Assay used: immunoSEQ multiplex PCR; TCRdb lists only in-frame clones, some missing. Of approximately 140,000 clones in the sample, 84% were seen once. What was sequenced was PBMCs or T cells enriched from blood (not recorded which). Every receptor here comes from a woman aged 45-65 years with acute COVID-19. The CDR3 runs from the conserved cysteine through the conserved F or W. D genes are given only for firm matches. Not all rows give a size; the values are once, few, many and, for expanded clones, a class.

clone size: -; J gene: TRBJ2-5; CDR3 length: 12; D gene: TRBD2; V gene: TRBV6-5; CDR3 protein: CASRNGGETQYF; CDR3 DNA: TGTGCCAGCAGAAACGGGGGGGAGACCCAGTACTTC
clone size: once; J gene: TRBJ1-2; CDR3 length: 14; D gene: TRBD1; V gene: TRBV2; CDR3 protein: CASSETGDNYGYTF; CDR3 DNA: TGTGCCAGCAGTGAGACAGGGGATAACTATGGCTACACCTTC
clone size: -; J gene: TRBJ1-1; CDR3 length: 19; D gene: TRBD1; V gene: TRBV2; CDR3 protein: CASSEVYYQGQGQETEAFF; CDR3 DNA: TGTGCCAGCAGTGAAGTATATTATCAGGGACAGGGGCAGGAGACTGAAGCTTTCTTT
clone size: -; J gene: TRBJ2-1; CDR3 length: 14; D gene: TRBD2; V gene: TRBV29-1; CDR3 protein: CSVGRAYSYNEQFF; CDR3 DNA: TGCAGCGTAGGGAGGGCGTACTCCTACAATGAGCAGTTCTTC
clone size: -; J gene: TRBJ2-3; CDR3 length: 14; D gene: TRBD2; V gene: TRBV7-9; CDR3 protein: CASRPPAGGGTQYF; CDR3 DNA: TGTGCCAGCAGGCCACCCGCGGGGGGAGGTACGCAGTATTTT
clone size: -; J gene: TRBJ2-5; CDR3 length: 14; D gene: TRBD1; V gene: TRBV30; CDR3 protein: CAWSRDRGSKTQYF; CDR3 DNA: TGTGCCTGGAGCAGGGACAGGGGTTCGAAGACCCAGTACTTC
clone size: -; J gene: TRBJ2-7; CDR3 length: 16; D gene: -; V gene: TRBV21-1; CDR3 protein: CASLHLGTSGMYEQYF; CDR3 DNA: TGTGCCAGCCTCCACCTCGGGACTAGCGGGATGTACGAGCAGTACTTC
clone size: -; J gene: TRBJ2-4; CDR3 length: 15; D gene: -; V gene: TRBV11-3; CDR3 protein: CASSLGGGYKNIQYF; CDR3 DNA: TGTGCCAGCAGCTTAGGAGGAGGTTACAAAAACATTCAGTACTTC
clone size: -; J gene: TRBJ2-3; CDR3 length: 20; D gene: TRBD2; V gene: TRBV3-1/TRBV3-2; CDR3 protein: CASSPLGRVNFGGRSDTQYF; CDR3 DNA: TGTGCCAGCAGCCCCCTGGGGAGGGTAAACTTCGGGGGAAGATCAGATACGCAGTATTTT
clone size: -; J gene: TRBJ2-5; CDR3 length: 10; D gene: -; V gene: TRBV29-1; CDR3 protein: CSVDKETQYF; CDR3 DNA: TGCAGCGTTGACAAAGAGACCCAGTACTTC
clone size: once; J gene: TRBJ1-3; CDR3 length: 17; D gene: -; V gene: TRBV30; CDR3 protein: CAWSVQRVSDSGNTIYF; CDR3 DNA: TGTGCCTGGAGTGTACAGCGGGTCTCCGACTCTGGAAACACCATATATTTT
clone size: -; J gene: TRBJ2-1; CDR3 length: 16; D gene: TRBD2; V gene: TRBV11-3; CDR3 protein: CASSRTSGVVYNEQFF; CDR3 DNA: TGTGCCAGCAGCCGGACTAGCGGGGTCGTCTACAATGAGCAGTTCTTC
clone size: -; J gene: TRBJ2-7; CDR3 length: 16; D gene: TRBD2; V gene: TRBV4-2; CDR3 protein: CASSQDETSGSYEQYF; CDR3 DNA: TGTGCCAGCAGCCAAGACGAGACTAGCGGGTCGTACGAGCAGTACTTC
clone size: -; J gene: TRBJ1-4; CDR3 length: 18; D gene: -; V gene: TRBV4-3; CDR3 protein: CASSQEVRGRPTNEKLFF; CDR3 DNA: TGCGCCAGCAGCCAAGAAGTGAGAGGGAGGCCAACTAATGAAAAACTGTTTTTT
clone size: -; J gene: TRBJ2-7; CDR3 length: 13; D gene: -; V gene: TRBV2; CDR3 protein: CASSPQGPPEQYF; CDR3 DNA: TGTGCCAGCAGTCCTCAGGGGCCACCCGAGCAGTACTTC
clone size: -; J gene: TRBJ2-7; CDR3 length: 14; D gene: TRBD2; V gene: TRBV29-1; CDR3 protein: CSDLGLAALEEQYF; CDR3 DNA: TGCAGCGACCTCGGACTAGCGGCCCTTGAGGAGCAGTACTTC
clone size: many; J gene: TRBJ2-7; CDR3 length: 16; D gene: -; V gene: TRBV4-2; CDR3 protein: CASSQGRGLADYEQYF; CDR3 DNA: TGTGCCAGCAGCCAAGGGCGGGGGCTAGCGGACTACGAGCAGTACTTC
clone size: -; J gene: TRBJ2-5; CDR3 length: 18; D gene: TRBD1; V gene: TRBV9; CDR3 protein: CASSVESGTGTALGAQYF; CDR3 DNA: TGTGCCAGCAGCGTAGAATCCGGGACAGGGACCGCCTTAGGGGCCCAGTACTTC
clone size: -; J gene: TRBJ2-3; CDR3 length: 14; D gene: -; V gene: TRBV28; CDR3 protein: CASSFADSTDTQYF; CDR3 DNA: TGTGCCAGCAGCTTCGCGGATAGCACAGATACGCAGTATTTT
clone size: -; J gene: TRBJ2-7; CDR3 length: 18; D gene: TRBD1; V gene: TRBV19; CDR3 protein: CASSIASLVGDRGNEQYF; CDR3 DNA: TGTGCCAGTAGTATAGCGTCTTTGGTAGGGGACAGGGGTAACGAGCAGTACTTC
clone size: -; J gene: TRBJ2-2; CDR3 length: 15; D gene: TRBD1; V gene: TRBV2; CDR3 protein: CASRRQGGNTGELFF; CDR3 DNA: TGTGCCAGCCGAAGACAGGGGGGGAACACCGGGGAGCTGTTTTTT
clone size: -; J gene: TRBJ2-3; CDR3 length: 15; D gene: -; V gene: TRBV9; CDR3 protein: CASSVAQGGTDTQYF; CDR3 DNA: TGTGCCAGCAGCGTAGCCCAGGGCGGCACAGATACGCAGTATTTT
clone size: -; J gene: TRBJ1-2; CDR3 length: 14; D gene: -; V gene: TRBV19; CDR3 protein: CASSAADSSYGYTF; CDR3 DNA: TGTGCCAGTAGTGCCGCCGACAGCTCCTATGGCTACACCTTC
clone size: once; J gene: TRBJ1-1; CDR3 length: 13; D gene: -; V gene: TRBV29-1; CDR3 protein: CSVEIDDGQEAFF; CDR3 DNA: TGCAGCGTCGAAATAGATGACGGACAAGAAGCTTTCTTT
clone size: -; J gene: TRBJ1-2; CDR3 length: 17; D gene: TRBD1; V gene: TRBV18; CDR3 protein: CASSPSYRDRGSYGYTF; CDR3 DNA: TGTGCCAGCTCACCTAGCTACCGGGACAGAGGAAGTTATGGCTACACCTTC
clone size: -; J gene: TRBJ2-3; CDR3 length: 17; D gene: TRBD2; V gene: TRBV5-4; CDR3 protein: CASSRGTSGRETDTQYF; CDR3 DNA: TGTGCCAGCAGCCGGGGGACTAGCGGGAGGGAGACAGATACGCAGTATTTT
clone size: -; J gene: TRBJ2-1; CDR3 length: 15; D gene: TRBD2; V gene: TRBV7-9; CDR3 protein: CASSLRLAIGNEQFF; CDR3 DNA: TGTGCCAGCAGCTTGCGACTAGCGATAGGCAATGAGCAGTTCTTC
clone size: -; J gene: TRBJ1-3; CDR3 length: 12; D gene: -; V gene: TRBV28; CDR3 protein: CASSSLGNTIYF; CDR3 DNA: TGTGCCAGCAGTTCCCTGGGAAACACCATATATTTT
clone size: -; J gene: TRBJ2-3; CDR3 length: 11; D gene: -; V gene: TRBV20-1; CDR3 protein: CSAPKTDTQYF; CDR3 DNA: TGCAGTGCTCCTAAGACAGATACGCAGTATTTT
clone size: once; J gene: TRBJ1-6; CDR3 length: 13; D gene: -; V gene: TRBV11-3; CDR3 protein: CASSFLRDSPLHF; CDR3 DNA: TGTGCCAGCAGCTTCCTCCGGGATTCACCCCTCCACTTT
clone size: -; J gene: TRBJ2-5; CDR3 length: 15; D gene: -; V gene: TRBV28; CDR3 protein: CASRRGGGNEETQYF; CDR3 DNA: TGTGCCAGCAGACGAGGTGGCGGGAATGAGGAGACCCAGTACTTC
clone size: -; J gene: TRBJ2-3; CDR3 length: 16; D gene: -; V gene: TRBV11-3; CDR3 protein: CASSLLAGDNTDTQYF; CDR3 DNA: TGTGCCAGCAGCTTATTGGCGGGCGATAACACAGATACGCAGTATTTT